One and the same sample provided the 8 T cell receptor beta chains below, sequenced in a study of blood T cells in healthy people across ages. A J-beta primer mix and a sample-barcoded 5' primer were used in a second PCR of roughly 6 to 11 cycles. Each CDR3 protein gets one entry after TCRdb re-called the 5' RACE reads with MiXCR. The repertoire has around 670,000 distinct CDR3 sequences, 25% to 35% of them found once; the top ten carry approximately 14%. Material: blood. Every receptor here comes from a woman over 75 in good health.

As concerns this clonotype: This may be a read error, as it is one base from a much larger clone. V is TRBV18 and J is TRBJ1-1; TRBD1 might be the D (6 bases). The CDR3 covers 16 residues. The V gene's germline CDR1 is KGHSH and CDR2 LQKENI. DNA for the CDR3: TGTGCCAGCCCACCACCGAAGGGCAGGGGGAACACTGAAGCTTTCTTT. Translated: CASPPPKGRGNTEAFF.

The chain couples TRBV18 to TRBJ2-2; no reliable D call. The CDR3 spans 15 residues. V was cut by 1 base and J by 1 base, with 7 bases left in between. CDR1 is KGHSH and CDR2 is LQKENI in the germline V gene. The CDR3 DNA reads as TGTGCCAGCTCACCACAGGGCTGGAACACCGGGGAGCTGTTTTTT. Translating it yields CASSPQGWNTGELFF.

This clonotype was recorded once. A much bigger clone sits one base away, suggesting this may be a read error. The V call is TRBV12-5, the J call TRBJ2-7, with TRBD2 matching 12 bases. The V gene's germline CDR1 is LGHNT and CDR2 FRNRAP. With V trimmed by 2 bases and J by 10 bases, 9 bases remained unmatched. The CDR3 sequence is 15 residues long. The CDR3 sequence: CASGLQTSGGEAQYF. Here the CDR3 DNA reads TGTGCTAGTGGTTTGCAGACTAGCGGGGGAGAGGCCCAGTACTTC.

Comment on this clonotype: Just one base apart from a much larger clone, this may be a read error. It is likely a read error, because the conserved phenylalanine at the end of the CDR3 is missing. V is TRBV5-5 and J is TRBJ2-1; D is ambiguous. Germline V gene data show CDR1 as SGHKS and CDR2 as YYEKEE (reference sequence). The CDR3 sequence is 16 residues long. The ends were cut back, 0 bases at V and 0 bases at J, with 10 bases in the middle. CDR3 region: CASSLVLLSSYNEQFV. CDR3 DNA: TGTGCCAGCAGCTTGGTTCTTCTGAGCTCCTACAATGAGCAGTTCGTC.

V usage is TRBV7-2 and J usage is TRBJ2-3, with D possibly being TRBD1 or TRBD2 (5 bases each). Germline lookup yields CDR1 SGHTA and CDR2 FQGNSA. The CDR3 is 15 residues long. V was shortened by 5 bases and J by 3 bases, with 15 bases between the two germline ends. The CDR3 region is CASSPGQSGTDTQYF. The CDR3 DNA reads as TGTGCCAGCAGCCCAGGACAAAGCGGAACAGATACGCAGTATTTT. The full variable domain, with the rest looked up from reference TRBV7-2 and TRBJ2-3, is GAGVSQSPSNKVTEKGKDVELRCDPISGHTALYWYRQSLGQGLEFLIYFQGNSAPDKSGLPSDRFSAERTGGSVSTLTIQRTQQEDSAVYLCASSPGQSGTDTQYFGPGTRLTVL.

CDR3 sequence (DNA): TGTGCCAGCAGCCCCCGATGGAGTGCTAGCAATCAGCCCCAGCATTTT. As protein: CASSPRWSASNQPQHF. V gene TRBV16 combines with J gene TRBJ1-5; D is undetermined. V lost 4 bases, J lost 0 bases, and 13 bases lay in between. In germline, CDR1 is KGHSY, CDR2 FQNENV. This CDR3 is 16 amino acids long.

Many counts were recorded for this clonotype. J is TRBJ2-7 and V is TRBV7-2; D is possibly TRBD1 (5 bases). The CDR3 extends over 15 amino acids. Germline V CDR1 and CDR2: SGHTA, FQGNSA. Trimming removed 1 base at V and 2 bases at J, with 12 bases between. The CDR3 loop reads CASSLGQLGTYEQYF. CDR3 nucleotide sequence: TGTGCCAGCAGCTTAGGACAGCTAGGAACCTACGAGCAGTACTTC. Variable domain in full (rest from reference TRBV7-2 and TRBJ2-7): GAGVSQSPSNKVTEKGKDVELRCDPISGHTALYWYRQSLGQGLEFLIYFQGNSAPDKSGLPSDRFSAERTGGSVSTLTIQRTQQEDSAVYLCASSLGQLGTYEQYFGPGTRLTVT.

Note on this clonotype: A much larger clone differs from this one at a single base, so this may be a read error. The chain couples TRBV7-3 to TRBJ2-3; D possibly corresponds to TRBD1 (6 bases). Trimming removed 5 bases at V and 6 bases at J, with 15 bases between. The V gene's germline CDR1 is SGHTA and CDR2 FQGTGA. The CDR3 contains 14 residues. The CDR3 spells CASSPQGIGDTQYF. In DNA, the CDR3 is TGTGCCAGCAGCCCACAGGGAATCGGCGATACGCAGTATTTT.